Below, 27 T cell receptor beta chains from the same sample are listed, as sequenced in a study of monozygotic twins with inflammatory bowel disease. TCRdb re-called the 5' RACE reads, yielding one record per CDR3 amino acid sequence without DNA. Recorded for this sample: some 170,000 distinct CDR3 sequences. Sequencing used blood. The receptors stem from a human donor with ulcerative colitis or Crohn's disease, or a healthy co-twin of an affected twin (not recorded which).

The rearrangement joins TRBV13 to TRBJ2-5; TCRdb's D call, TRBD2, is unchecked because there is no DNA. The CDR3 length is 15 residues. The germline CDR1 and CDR2 sequences are PRHDT and FYEKMQ (reference sequence). CDR3 protein: CASSFRLAGEETQYF.

The rearrangement uses TRBV10-3 and TRBJ2-1; TCRdb's D call of TRBD2 is untestable without DNA. This CDR3 contains 13 residues. CDR1 and CDR2 from the germline V gene are ENHRY and SYGVKD. The CDR3 here is CAIWTSGGNEQFF.

The J gene is TRBJ2-3, the V gene TRBV15. The CDR3 loop spans 15 amino acids. CDR1 is LNHNV, CDR2 YYDKDF, per germline (reference sequence). The CDR3 reads CATSRGSIYTDTQYF.

The rearrangement uses TRBV5-6 and TRBJ2-2. Germline values: CDR1 SGHDT, CDR2 YYEEEE. The CDR3 spans 14 residues. The CDR3 sequence: CASSLGRSTGELFF.

The V call is TRBV7-2, the J call TRBJ2-3; TCRdb calls TRBD1, which cannot be checked without DNA. The CDR3 length is 15 residues. In germline, CDR1 is SGHTA, CDR2 FQGNSA. The CDR3 protein is CASSSRRGAADTQYF.

The rearrangement links TRBV27 to TRBJ2-1; TCRdb selects TRBD2, and the lack of DNA leaves this call unchecked. The CDR3 has 15 residues. Germline-derived CDR1 and CDR2 are MNHEY and SMNVEV (reference sequence). CDR3 region: CASSLFPSGSNEQFF.

The chain has TRBV27 and TRBJ2-5; there is no DNA to check the TCRdb D call of TRBD1. The germline CDR1 and CDR2 sequences are MNHEY and SMNVEV (reference sequence). The CDR3 has 15 amino acids. This chain's CDR3 is CASSPQGYPQETQYF.

This chain connects TRBV27 to TRBJ2-3; TCRdb gives TRBD1 as the D gene, but with no DNA this cannot be confirmed. Germline values: CDR1 MNHEY, CDR2 SMNVEV (reference sequence). This CDR3 comprises 13 residues. This CDR3 is CASSTGGRDTQYF.

The chain joins TRBV7-8 to TRBJ1-5. Germline V gene sequence: CDR1 SGHVS, CDR2 FQNEAQ. The CDR3 extends over 14 amino acids. CDR3 protein: CASGGQGEVLPQHF.

J is TRBJ2-6 and V is TRBV28; lacking DNA, the TRBD1 call made by TCRdb goes unchecked. The CDR3 runs to 15 residues. CDR1 MDHEN and CDR2 SYDVKM come from the germline V gene. The CDR3 protein is CASSIQGPGANVLTF.

The chain combines TRBV29-1 with TRBJ1-1; TCRdb designates TRBD1, a call that cannot be tested without DNA. Germline V gives CDR1 SQVTM, CDR2 ANQGSEA. The CDR3 is made up of 11 amino acids. The CDR3 sequence is CSVELGTEGFF.

V and J are TRBV5-6 and TRBJ1-6; TCRdb's assignment of TRBD1 cannot be checked, as there is no DNA. Germline lookup yields CDR1 SGHDT and CDR2 YYEEEE. The CDR3 consists of 15 residues. The CDR3 reads CASSKWTGGSSPLHF.

This sequence joins TRBV4-3 and TRBJ1-4. The CDR3 runs 17 residues. In germline, CDR1 is LGHNA, CDR2 YSLEER. The CDR3 sequence: CASSQRTGTLKTVKLFF.

The chain joins TRBV19 to TRBJ1-1; TCRdb indicates TRBD1, and absent DNA this call remains unverified. This CDR3 region has 14 residues. Germline assignment: CDR1 LNHDA and CDR2 SQIVND (reference sequence). The CDR3 sequence is CASSVTGVNTEAFF.

The V call is TRBV7-9, the J call TRBJ1-2. The germline V gene has CDR1 SEHNR and CDR2 FQNEAQ (reference sequence). This CDR3 has 14 residues. The CDR3 sequence is CASSLVWGNYGYTF.

This chain joins TRBV7-9 and TRBJ1-4. This CDR3 comprises 15 residues. The germline V gene encodes CDR1 SEHNR and CDR2 FQNEAQ (reference sequence). CDR3 amino acids: CASSSRPMGSEKLFF.

V is TRBV18 and J is TRBJ1-5; TCRdb's D call, TRBD1, is unchecked because there is no DNA. The germline V gene has CDR1 KGHSH and CDR2 LQKENI. The CDR3 runs to 16 residues. CDR3 region: CASSQSGTGGNQPQHF.

This chain joins TRBV10-3 and TRBJ1-2; with no DNA, the TCRdb D assignment of TRBD1 cannot be verified. The CDR3 has 15 amino acids. Germline V gene lookup returns CDR1 ENHRY and CDR2 SYGVKD. The CDR3 loop reads CAISGLHGTSYGYTF.

The V and J genes are TRBV29-1 and TRBJ2-3; the TRBD2 assignment by TCRdb is unverifiable without DNA. This CDR3 contains 14 residues. CDR1 is SQVTM and CDR2 is ANQGSEA in the germline V gene. CDR3 sequence reads: CSVRTSGGWDTQYF.

The chain links TRBV20-1 to TRBJ1-1. The CDR3 contains 12 residues. CDR1 is DFQATT, CDR2 SNEGSKA, per germline (reference sequence). The CDR3: CSAVYRNTEAFF.

This chain joins TRBV5-5 and TRBJ2-5; the TRBD1 assignment by TCRdb is unverifiable without DNA. Per the germline V gene, CDR1 is SGHKS and CDR2 is YYEKEE (reference sequence). CDR3 length: 15 residues. CDR3 sequence: CASSLEVGGFETQYF.

The chain links TRBV10-3 to TRBJ1-1; TCRdb's D gene call, TRBD1, goes unchecked for lack of DNA. The CDR3 is made up of 13 amino acids. The V gene's germline CDR1 is ENHRY and CDR2 SYGVKD. The CDR3 region is CAIAGTGPPEAFF.

The V and J genes are TRBV5-4 and TRBJ2-1; with no DNA, the TCRdb D assignment of TRBD2 cannot be verified. Germline V gene lookup returns CDR1 SGHNT and CDR2 YYREEE (reference sequence). This CDR3 has 18 residues. CDR3 sequence reads: CASSLLAGYPITYNEQFF. Supplemented by reference TRBV5-4 and TRBJ2-1, the full variable domain reads ETGVTQSPTHLIKTRGQQVTLRCSSQSGHNTVSWYQQALGQGPQFIFQYYREEENGRGNFPPRFSGLQFPNYSSELNVNALELDDSALYLCASSLLAGYPITYNEQFFGPGTRLTVL.

The V call is TRBV20-1, the J call TRBJ2-1; TCRdb's D call of TRBD2 is untestable without DNA. Germline V gene data show CDR1 as DFQATT and CDR2 as SNEGSKA (reference sequence). The CDR3 contains 17 residues. Here the CDR3 reads CSARRGLAATPTNEQFF.

The rearrangement links TRBV19 to TRBJ2-1; lacking DNA, the TRBD1 call made by TCRdb goes unchecked. CDR1 and CDR2 (germline): LNHDA, SQIVND (reference sequence). This CDR3 spans 15 amino acids. This CDR3 reads CASSNHRVKDNEQFF. Full variable domain (missing parts from reference TRBV19 and TRBJ2-1): DGGITQSPKYLFRKEGQNVTLSCEQNLNHDAMYWYRQDPGQGLRLIYYSQIVNDFQKGDIAEGYSVSREKKESFPLTVTSAQKNPTAFYLCASSNHRVKDNEQFFGPGTRLTVL.

The genes are TRBV4-1 and TRBJ2-3; the D call of TRBD2 rests on TCRdb alone, since no DNA is present to check it. CDR1 MGHRA and CDR2 YSYEKL come from the germline V gene. The length of the CDR3 is 17 residues. The CDR3 spells CASSQDLGGGGTDTQYF.

CDR3 residues: CSVPEYQETQYF. The genes are TRBV20-1 and TRBJ2-5. Germline V lookup: CDR1 DFQATT, CDR2 SNEGSKA (reference sequence). CDR3 length: 12 amino acids.